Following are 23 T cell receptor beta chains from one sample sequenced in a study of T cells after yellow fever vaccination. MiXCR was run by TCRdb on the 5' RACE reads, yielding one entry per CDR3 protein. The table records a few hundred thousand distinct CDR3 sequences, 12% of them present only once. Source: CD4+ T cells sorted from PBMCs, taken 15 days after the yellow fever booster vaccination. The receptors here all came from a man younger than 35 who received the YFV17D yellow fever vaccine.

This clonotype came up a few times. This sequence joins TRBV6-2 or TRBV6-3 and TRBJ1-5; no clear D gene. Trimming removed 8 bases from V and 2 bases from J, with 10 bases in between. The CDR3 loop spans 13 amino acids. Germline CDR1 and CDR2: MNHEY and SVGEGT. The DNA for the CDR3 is TGTGCCAGCGCTTTTGGAGGCAATCAGCCCCAGCATTTT. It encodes CASAFGGNQPQHF.

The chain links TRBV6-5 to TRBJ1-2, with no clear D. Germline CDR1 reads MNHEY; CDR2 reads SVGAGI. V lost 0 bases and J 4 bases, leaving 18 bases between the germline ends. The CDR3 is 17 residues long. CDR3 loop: CASSYSGGPILFYGYTF. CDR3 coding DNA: TGTGCCAGCAGTTACTCGGGCGGACCGATTCTCTTCTATGGCTACACCTTC.

For the CDR3, the DNA is TGCGCCAGCAGCCAAGTCGAATGGGGAACCGGGGAGCTGTTTTTT. Its protein is CASSQVEWGTGELFF. The gene calls are TRBV4-3 and TRBJ2-2; the D is unclear. The germline gives CDR1 LGHNA, CDR2 YSLEER. V shed 1 base and J shed 5 bases, with 11 bases lying between them. The CDR3 contains 15 residues.

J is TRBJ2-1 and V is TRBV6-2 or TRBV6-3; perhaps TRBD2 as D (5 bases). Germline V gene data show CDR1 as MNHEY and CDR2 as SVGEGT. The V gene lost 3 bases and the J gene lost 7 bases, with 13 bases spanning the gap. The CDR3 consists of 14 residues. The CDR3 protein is CASSYAAEVNEQFF. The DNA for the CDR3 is TGTGCCAGCAGTTATGCAGCGGAGGTTAATGAGCAGTTCTTC.

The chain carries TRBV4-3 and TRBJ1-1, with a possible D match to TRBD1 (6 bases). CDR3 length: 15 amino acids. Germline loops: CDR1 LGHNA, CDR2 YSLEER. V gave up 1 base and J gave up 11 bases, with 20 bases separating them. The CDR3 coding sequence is TGCGCCAGCAGCCAAGGGACAGCACCCCTAATCAAGGCTTTCTTT. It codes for CASSQGTAPLIKAFF.

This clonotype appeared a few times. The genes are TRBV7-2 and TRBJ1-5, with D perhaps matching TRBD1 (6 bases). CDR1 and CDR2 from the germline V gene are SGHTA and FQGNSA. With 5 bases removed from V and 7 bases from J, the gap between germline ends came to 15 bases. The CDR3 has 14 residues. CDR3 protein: CASSPQGAEQPQHF. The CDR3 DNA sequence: TGTGCCAGCAGCCCACAGGGCGCGGAACAGCCCCAGCATTTT.

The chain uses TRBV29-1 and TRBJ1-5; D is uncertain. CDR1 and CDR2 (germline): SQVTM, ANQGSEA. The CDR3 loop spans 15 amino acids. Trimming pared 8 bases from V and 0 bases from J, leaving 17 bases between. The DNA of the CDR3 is TGCAGCCCCATTTGGGCTGGAAATAGCAATCAGCCCCAGCATTTT. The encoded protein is CSPIWAGNSNQPQHF.

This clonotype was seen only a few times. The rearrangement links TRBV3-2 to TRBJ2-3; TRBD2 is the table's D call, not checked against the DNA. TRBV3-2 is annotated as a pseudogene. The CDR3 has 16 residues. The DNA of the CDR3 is TGTGCCAGCAGCCAGCCAAGGCGGGGTCACACAGATACGCAGTATTTT. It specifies CASSQPRRGHTDTQYF.

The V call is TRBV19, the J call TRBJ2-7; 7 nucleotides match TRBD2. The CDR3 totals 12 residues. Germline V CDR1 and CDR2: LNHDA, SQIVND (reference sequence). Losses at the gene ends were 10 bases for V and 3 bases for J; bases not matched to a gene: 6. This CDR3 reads CATRGGGYEQYF. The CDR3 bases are TGTGCCACCCGGGGCGGGGGCTACGAGCAGTACTTC.

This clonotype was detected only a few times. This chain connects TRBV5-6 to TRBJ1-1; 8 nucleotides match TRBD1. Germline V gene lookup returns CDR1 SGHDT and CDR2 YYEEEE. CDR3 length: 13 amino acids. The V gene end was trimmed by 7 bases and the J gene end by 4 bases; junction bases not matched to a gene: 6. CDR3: CASLDRGITEAFF. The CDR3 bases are TGTGCCAGCCTCGACAGGGGTATCACTGAAGCTTTCTTT. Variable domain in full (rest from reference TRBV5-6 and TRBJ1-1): DAGVTQSPTHLIKTRGQQVTLRCSPKSGHDTVSWYQQALGQGPQFIFQYYEEEERQRGNFPDRFSGHQFPNYSSELNVNALLLGDSALYLCASLDRGITEAFFGQGTRLTVV.

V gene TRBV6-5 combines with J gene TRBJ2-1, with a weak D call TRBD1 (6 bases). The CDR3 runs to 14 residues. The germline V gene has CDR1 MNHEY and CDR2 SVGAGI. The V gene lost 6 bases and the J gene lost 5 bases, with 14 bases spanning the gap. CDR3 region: CASSPGTTNNEQFF. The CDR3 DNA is TGTGCCAGCAGCCCCGGGACAACCAACAATGAGCAGTTCTTC.

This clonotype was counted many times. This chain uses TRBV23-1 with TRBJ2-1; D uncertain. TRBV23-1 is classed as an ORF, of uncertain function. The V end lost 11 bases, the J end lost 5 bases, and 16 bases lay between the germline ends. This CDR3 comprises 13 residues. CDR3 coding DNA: TGCGCCCACCCTTTGTGGTCTAACAATGAGCAGTTCTTC. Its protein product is CAHPLWSNNEQFF.

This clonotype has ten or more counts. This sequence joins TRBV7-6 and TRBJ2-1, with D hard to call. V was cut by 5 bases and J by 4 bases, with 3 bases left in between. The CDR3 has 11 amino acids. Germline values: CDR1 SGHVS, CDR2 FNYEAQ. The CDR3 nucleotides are TGTGCCAGCAGCCGTTACAATGAGCAGTTCTTC. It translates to CASSRYNEQFF.

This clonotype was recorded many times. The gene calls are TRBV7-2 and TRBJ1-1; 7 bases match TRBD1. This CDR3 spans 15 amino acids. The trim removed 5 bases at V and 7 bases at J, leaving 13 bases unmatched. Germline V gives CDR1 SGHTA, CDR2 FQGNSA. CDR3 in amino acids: CASSDPNTGADEAFF. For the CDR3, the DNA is TGTGCCAGCAGCGACCCTAACACAGGGGCTGATGAAGCTTTCTTT.

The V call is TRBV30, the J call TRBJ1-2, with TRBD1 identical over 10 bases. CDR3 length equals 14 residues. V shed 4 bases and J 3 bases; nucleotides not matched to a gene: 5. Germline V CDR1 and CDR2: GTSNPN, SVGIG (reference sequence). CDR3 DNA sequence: TGTGCCTGGACCGCGACAGGGGGCTACTATGGCTACACCTTC. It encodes CAWTATGGYYGYTF. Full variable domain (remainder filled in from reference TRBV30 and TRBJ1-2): SQTIHQWPATLVQPVGSPLSLECTVEGTSNPNLYWYRQAAGRGLQLLFYSVGIGQISSEVPQNLSASRPQDRQFILSSKKLLLSDSGFYLCAWTATGGYYGYTFGSGTRLTVV.

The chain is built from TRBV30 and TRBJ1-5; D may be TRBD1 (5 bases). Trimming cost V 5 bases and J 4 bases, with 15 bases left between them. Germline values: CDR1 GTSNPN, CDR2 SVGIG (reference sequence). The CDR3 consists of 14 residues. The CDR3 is CAWATGPVNQPQHF. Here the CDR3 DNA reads TGTGCCTGGGCGACGGGACCTGTAAATCAGCCCCAGCATTTT.

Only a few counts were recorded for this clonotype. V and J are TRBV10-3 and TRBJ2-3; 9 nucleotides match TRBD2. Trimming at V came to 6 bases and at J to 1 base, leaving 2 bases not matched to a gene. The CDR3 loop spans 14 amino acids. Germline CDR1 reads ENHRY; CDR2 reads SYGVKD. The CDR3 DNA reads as TGTGCCATCAGGGGACTAGCTCGCACAGATACGCAGTATTTT. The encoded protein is CAIRGLARTDTQYF.

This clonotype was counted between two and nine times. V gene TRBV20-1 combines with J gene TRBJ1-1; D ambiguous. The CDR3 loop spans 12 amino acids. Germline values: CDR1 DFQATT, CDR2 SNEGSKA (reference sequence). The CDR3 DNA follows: TGCCTAAGTCTAGGGCCGAACACTGAAGCTTTCTTT. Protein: CLSLGPNTEAFF.

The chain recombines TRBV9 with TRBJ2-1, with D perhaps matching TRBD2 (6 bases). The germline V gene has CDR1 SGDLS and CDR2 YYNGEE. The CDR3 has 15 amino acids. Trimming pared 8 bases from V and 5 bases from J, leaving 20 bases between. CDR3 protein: CASSGGVPRDNEQFF. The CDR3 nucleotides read TGTGCCAGTTCCGGGGGTGTACCAAGGGACAATGAGCAGTTCTTC.

CDR3 residues: CASSLRLTYEQYV. The CDR3 nucleotides are TGTGCCAGCAGCCTGCGACTAACCTACGAGCAGTACGTC. The chain joins TRBV21-1 to TRBJ2-7; TRBD2, the table's D call, lacks a check against the DNA. TRBV21-1 is a known pseudogene. This CDR3 spans 13 amino acids.

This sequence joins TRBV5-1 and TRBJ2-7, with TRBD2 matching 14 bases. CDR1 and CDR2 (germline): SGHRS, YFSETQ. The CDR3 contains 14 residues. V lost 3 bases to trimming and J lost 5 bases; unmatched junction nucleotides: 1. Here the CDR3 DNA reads TGCGCCAGCAGCTCGACTAGCGGGGGGGACGAGCAGTACTTC. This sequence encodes CASSSTSGGDEQYF.

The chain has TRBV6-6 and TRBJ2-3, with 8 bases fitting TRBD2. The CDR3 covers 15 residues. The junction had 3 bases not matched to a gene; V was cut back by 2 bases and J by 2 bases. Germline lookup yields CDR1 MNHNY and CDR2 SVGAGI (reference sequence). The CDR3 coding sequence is TGTGCCAGCAGTTACCCCGGGGGGGCCACAGATACGCAGTATTTT. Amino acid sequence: CASSYPGGATDTQYF.

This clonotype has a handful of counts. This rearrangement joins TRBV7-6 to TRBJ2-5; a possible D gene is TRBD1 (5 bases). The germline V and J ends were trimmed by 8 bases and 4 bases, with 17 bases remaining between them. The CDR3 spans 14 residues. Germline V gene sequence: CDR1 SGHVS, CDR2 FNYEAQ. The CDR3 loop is CASRNAGLVETQYF. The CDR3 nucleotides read TGTGCCAGCCGCAACGCAGGGCTGGTAGAGACCCAGTACTTC.